This entry is about one T cell receptor (beta chain). Its antigen is currently unknown. This entry belongs to a study of vaccination effects on CD4 cells after COVID-19. Points from the study as a whole: Healthy vaccinees had only 1 of 255 vaccine-induced clones cross-react with common cold coronaviruses.

Sequencing was performed with immunoSEQ multiplex PCR; in TCRdb, only in-frame clones are kept and a portion is missing. The sample lists about 14,000 clones, roughly 72% seen once, with roughly 9.9% in the top ten. The CDR3 totals 17 residues. Germline V gives CDR1 SGHKS, CDR2 YYEKEE (reference sequence). Trimming cost V 6 bases and J 9 bases; bases outside gene matches: 14. With the ViraFEST assay, the study expanded antigen-specific CD4+ T cells using viral peptide pools, then sequenced them. CD4+ T cells were isolated after around 10 days of culture. All participants had two doses of either the BNT162b2 or mRNA-1273 vaccine. Vaccinees lacked prior SARS-CoV-2 infection and tested negative for nucleocapsid antibodies. Half the medium was replaced with IL-2 medium on days 3 and 7.

V and J are TRBV5-5 and TRBJ2-1; TRBD2 aligns across 14 bases. This clonotype was sampled from a human donor who received a COVID-19 vaccine. Material: CD4+ T cells from PBMCs cultured with SARS-CoV-2 spike peptides, obtained after COVID-19 vaccination. The CDR3 DNA reads as TGTGCCAGCACCCCGTTTTCCGGGACTAGCGGGGGTAGTGAGCAGTTCTTC. As protein: CASTPFSGTSGGSEQFF.